This TCR beta chain was recorded in a study of blood T cell repertoires in COVID-19. Study as a whole: The origin of the acute and convalescent COVID-19 samples was the United States, Italy and Spain. Sources were T cells, B-cell-depleted T cells, or PBMCs; the material itself was cDNA or gDNA.

This clone was seen only once. Trimming shortened V by 5 bases and J by 7 bases, and 15 bases separated the two germline ends. Germline V gene lookup returns CDR1 MNHEY and CDR2 SVGAGI. The CDR3 contains 14 residues. Enrollment of patients from Seattle took place during active infection, with longitudinal follow-up. As originally analysed: Estimated nucleated cell counts came from reference gene primer amplification. The repertoire was sequenced with immunoSEQ multiplex PCR; TCRdb's copy has only in-frame clones and lacks some. The V and J calls and the clone size are those of that table, but D and trimming were determined from the DNA. The sample records nearly 200,000 clones, just under 85% being singletons.

This rearrangement joins TRBV6-5 to TRBJ1-5, with a possible D match to TRBD1 (6 bases). The origin of this receptor is a man aged 55-75 years with COVID-19, enrolled during active disease. The sample was peripheral blood. CDR3 nucleotide sequence: TGTGCCAGCAGTCCCTGGGGGGGCGACCAGCCCCAGCATTTT. Its translation: CASSPWGGDQPQHF.